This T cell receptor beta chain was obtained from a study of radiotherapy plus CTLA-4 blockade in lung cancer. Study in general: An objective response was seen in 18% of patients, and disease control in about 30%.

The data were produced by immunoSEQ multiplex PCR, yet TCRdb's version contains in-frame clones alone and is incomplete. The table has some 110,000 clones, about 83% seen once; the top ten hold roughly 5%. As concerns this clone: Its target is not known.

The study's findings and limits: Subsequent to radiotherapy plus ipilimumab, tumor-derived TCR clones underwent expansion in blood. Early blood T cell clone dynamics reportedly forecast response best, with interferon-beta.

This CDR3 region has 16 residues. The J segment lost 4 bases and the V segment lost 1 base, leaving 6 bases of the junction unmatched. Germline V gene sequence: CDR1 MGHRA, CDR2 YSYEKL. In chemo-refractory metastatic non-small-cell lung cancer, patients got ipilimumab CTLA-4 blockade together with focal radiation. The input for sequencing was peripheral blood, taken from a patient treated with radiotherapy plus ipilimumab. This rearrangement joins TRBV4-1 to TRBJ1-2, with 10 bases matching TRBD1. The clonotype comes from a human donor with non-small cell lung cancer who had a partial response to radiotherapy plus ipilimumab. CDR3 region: CASSQVGTGATYGYTF. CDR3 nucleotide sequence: TGCGCCAGCAGCCAAGTCGGGACAGGGGCAACCTATGGCTACACCTTC.